These T cell receptor beta chains were read from a single sample in a study of T cells after yellow fever vaccination. TCRdb itself ran the 5' RACE reads through MiXCR, one entry per CDR3 protein. The top ten clones hold about 0.9% of a sample with under 300,000 distinct CDR3 sequences, less than 9% of them seen once. The starting material was CD4+ T cells sorted from PBMCs, obtained 15 days after the yellow fever booster vaccination. The origin of the receptors is a man aged 25-45 years who received the YFV17D yellow fever vaccine. Both conserved end residues are part of each CDR3. D genes are given only for firm matches. Clone size is not always given. Where it is, it says once, few, many or a class for expanded clones.

v_call	clone_size	d_call	j_call	cdr3_nt	cdr3_aa
TRBV5-1	many	.	TRBJ2-3	TGCGCCAGCCGGGTCGAGGGCACAGATACGCAGTATTTT	CASRVEGTDTQYF
TRBV19	.	.	TRBJ2-7	TGTGCCAGTAGTATGGTGTCAGACTACGAGCAGTACTTC	CASSMVSDYEQYF
TRBV7-7	many	TRBD1	TRBJ2-7	TGTGCTAGCAGCCCCGGGACAGGTTCCTACGAGCAGTACTTC	CASSPGTGSYEQYF
TRBV6-5	few	.	TRBJ2-7	TGTGCCAGCAGTTACCGGGGAGAATCCTACGAGCAGTACTTC	CASSYRGESYEQYF
TRBV7-2	.	.	TRBJ1-1	TGTGCCAGCAGCCCCCGGGGTGGGCGGAACACTGAAGCTTTCTTT	CASSPRGGRNTEAFF
TRBV28	many	.	TRBJ2-7	TGTGCCAGCACCCTGCCTGGACTTTCCTACGAGCAGTACTTC	CASTLPGLSYEQYF
TRBV12-3/TRBV12-4	.	.	TRBJ2-5	TGTGCCAGCAGTTTGGACACCCAAGAGACCCAGTACTTC	CASSLDTQETQYF
TRBV7-2	.	TRBD2	TRBJ2-7	TGTGCCAGCAGCCTCACCGGGACTACATACTACGAGCAGTACTTC	CASSLTGTTYYEQYF
TRBV5-6	many	TRBD2	TRBJ2-4	TGTGCCAGCAGCTTGGTTGGCGGGAGACTTAACTTC	CASSLVGGRLNF
TRBV7-7	few	TRBD2	TRBJ2-3	TGTGCTAGCAGCGCCTCCGGGGGGAGCACAGATACGCAGTATTTT	CASSASGGSTDTQYF
TRBV7-2	few	.	TRBJ2-2	TGTGCCAGCCACCGCCGGGGAGGGGGCACCGGGGAGCTGTTTTTT	CASHRRGGGTGELFF
TRBV30	many	.	TRBJ2-7	TGTGCCTGGAGGGTCTCCGGTGTCTACGAGCAGTACTTC	CAWRVSGVYEQYF
TRBV20-1	.	TRBD2	TRBJ2-3	TGCAGTGCCACCGGGACTAGCGGGGGAACAGATACGCAGTATTTT	CSATGTSGGTDTQYF
TRBV10-1	many	.	TRBJ2-3	TGCGCCAGCAGTGAGTCGAAGGGTAGCAGGTTCACAGATACGCAGTATTTT	CASSESKGSRFTDTQYF
TRBV25-1	few	.	TRBJ2-1	TGTGCCAGCAGTGAATTGAAAGGGACGCGCTACAATGAGCAGTTCTTC	CASSELKGTRYNEQFF
TRBV12-3/TRBV12-4	.	.	TRBJ1-1	TGTGCCAGCAGGAGACAAACTGAAGCTTTCTTT	CASRRQTEAFF
TRBV6-2/TRBV6-3	.	TRBD2	TRBJ2-5	TGTGCCAGCAGGGAGAGCGGGAAAGAGACCCAGTACTTC	CASRESGKETQYF
TRBV5-1	.	TRBD1	TRBJ2-7	TGCGCCAGCAGCAAACAGGGGGTCTCCTACGAGCAGTACTTC	CASSKQGVSYEQYF
TRBV7-2	.	TRBD1	TRBJ2-1	TGTGCCAGCAGCTTTAGGGCAGGGGGATACGATGAGCAGTTCTTC	CASSFRAGGYDEQFF
TRBV29-1	many	.	TRBJ2-7	TGCAGCGCTTCGCTAGCGCTGAGTTACGAGCAGTACTTC	CSASLALSYEQYF
TRBV7-2	few	TRBD2	TRBJ2-1	TGTGCCAGCACCCATACTGGAGGGACTAATCTGTTCTTC	CASTHTGGTNLFF
TRBV19	few	.	TRBJ2-5	TGTGCCAGTAGTCTTTCAAGGGGAGTAGGGGGAGAGACCCAGTACTTC	CASSLSRGVGGETQYF
TRBV3-1	.	TRBD1	TRBJ2-7	TGTGCCAGCAGCCGGGGACAGGGGGGTCTCTACGAGCAGTACTTC	CASSRGQGGLYEQYF
TRBV10-3	.	.	TRBJ2-7	TGTGCCATCAGAGCGCTCGGGACAACCTACGAGCAGTACTTC	CAIRALGTTYEQYF
TRBV20-1	many	.	TRBJ1-3	TGCAGTGGCCGCTCTGGAAACACCATATATTTT	CSGRSGNTIYF
TRBV6-5	few	.	TRBJ1-1	TGTGCCAGCAGTTACCGACCTGACGGGAACACTGAAGCTTTCTTT	CASSYRPDGNTEAFF
TRBV5-1	few	TRBD1	TRBJ1-3	TGCGCCAGCAGCCAGAGACAGGGTGGAACCACCATATATTTT	CASSQRQGGTTIYF
TRBV7-8	.	.	TRBJ1-2	TGTGCCAGCAGCTTAGACGTGGGATTAGGCTACACCTTC	CASSLDVGLGYTF
TRBV29-1	few	.	TRBJ2-1	TGCAGCGTGCCCACCCCGACTAGTCTCTCCTACAATGAGCAGTTCTTC	CSVPTPTSLSYNEQFF
TRBV6-5	.	.	TRBJ2-2	TGTGCCACCGAGAGTGATGGCGGGGAGCTGTTTTTT	CATESDGGELFF
TRBV7-2	few	.	TRBJ2-7	TGTGCCAGCAGCTTTGGACCACCCTACGAGCAGTACTTC	CASSFGPPYEQYF
TRBV7-2	few	.	TRBJ1-1	TGTGCCAGCAGCTTAGATGGGGCGATGAACACTGAAGCTTTCTTT	CASSLDGAMNTEAFF
TRBV29-1	few	.	TRBJ2-6	TGCAGCGCTAGCTCTGGGGCCAACGTCCTGACTTTC	CSASSGANVLTF
TRBV30	.	TRBD1	TRBJ2-2	TGTGCCTGGGGTGGAGACAGGGCGAACACCGGGGAGCTGTTTTTT	CAWGGDRANTGELFF
TRBV5-1	few	TRBD2	TRBJ2-1	TGCGCCAGCAGCAGAACTACCGGGACTAGTGTTCGCTATGAGCAGTTCTTC	CASSRTTGTSVRYEQFF
TRBV7-2	.	.	TRBJ2-7	TGTGCCAGCAGCTCGCAAAACATCCGCGAGCAGTACTTC	CASSSQNIREQYF
TRBV7-2	many	TRBD2	TRBJ2-3	TGTGCCAGCAGCGGGCCGGGAGGTAGCACAGATACGCAGTATTTT	CASSGPGGSTDTQYF
TRBV6-1	.	TRBD2	TRBJ2-1	TGTGCCAGCAGAGATAGCGGGAGGTTGAATGAGCAGTTCTTC	CASRDSGRLNEQFF
TRBV6-2/TRBV6-3	many	TRBD2	TRBJ2-1	TGTGCCAGCATCAAAGACGGGACTAGTCTACATGAGCAGTTCTTC	CASIKDGTSLHEQFF
TRBV7-8	few	TRBD2	TRBJ2-1	TGTGCCAGCAGCTTAGCGGGACTAGCGGGAGGCTTGTACAATGAGCAGTTCTTC	CASSLAGLAGGLYNEQFF
TRBV12-3/TRBV12-4	many	TRBD1	TRBJ2-2	TGTGCCAGCAGTTTAAGGACAGGGAACACCGGGGAGCTGTTTTTT	CASSLRTGNTGELFF
TRBV18	many	.	TRBJ2-1	TGTGCCAGCTCACCAGCGATAAGCAACTCCTACAATGAGCAGTTCTTC	CASSPAISNSYNEQFF
TRBV30	.	.	TRBJ1-1	TGTGCCTGGAGTATAAGTACAGCCAACACTGAAGCTTTCTTT	CAWSISTANTEAFF
TRBV6-1	many	.	TRBJ2-4	TGTGCCAGCAGTGCTGGGGGCTGGGACATTCAGTACTTC	CASSAGGWDIQYF
TRBV7-5	.	.	TRBJ1-1	.	CISVSPVGTGHMNTEAFF
TRBV20-1	.	.	TRBJ2-1	TGCAGTGCTAGACCCGGGAGCTGGAACAATGAGCAGTTCTTC	CSARPGSWNNEQFF
TRBV30	few	.	TRBJ2-4	TGTGCCTGGAGCCGAGGGGCCAAAAACATTCAGTACTTC	CAWSRGAKNIQYF